A selection of T cell receptor beta chains follows, all from one sample in a study of T cell repertoires in cytomegalovirus infection. TCRdb re-derived calls from the reads in MiXCR, one entry per CDR3 protein. The sample consists of some 480,000 distinct CDR3 sequences, about 33% of them appearing once. These TCRs are of unknown antigen specificity. The source material was cultured PBMCs, sampled from culture after CMV antigen stimulation. The receptor set was obtained from a human donor in good health (CMV status not recorded). Some clones in this sample may be carry-over from other donors' samples. Both conserved end residues are part of each CDR3. Fields, in order: V gene, D gene, J gene, clone size, CDR3 DNA, CDR3 protein. The D gene is left open where the match is weak. The size entry is marked missing in some rows and otherwise reads once, few, many or a size class.

v_call: TRBV6-5; d_call: TRBD2; j_call: TRBJ2-1; clone_size: NA; cdr3_nt: TGTGCCAGCAGTTACTCGGGACTAGCGGACAATGAGCAGTTCTTC; cdr3_aa: CASSYSGLADNEQFF
v_call: TRBV23-1; d_call: TRBD1; j_call: TRBJ2-7; clone_size: NA; cdr3_nt: TGCGCCAGCAGTCAATCTGCGAGGGACAGGGTCTTCGAGCAGTACTTC; cdr3_aa: CASSQSARDRVFEQYF
v_call: TRBV11-2; d_call: TRBD2; j_call: TRBJ2-1; clone_size: few; cdr3_nt: TGTGCCAGCAGCTCCACGGGGGGAAGGAGGGCCGTAAATGAGCAGTTCTTC; cdr3_aa: CASSSTGGRRAVNEQFF
v_call: TRBV29-1; d_call: TRBD1; j_call: TRBJ1-4; clone_size: NA; cdr3_nt: TGCAGCGCTGGTAATCCAGGGGGTAATGAAAAACTGTTTTTT; cdr3_aa: CSAGNPGGNEKLFF
v_call: TRBV12-3/TRBV12-4; d_call: NA; j_call: TRBJ2-5; clone_size: few; cdr3_nt: TGTGCCAGCAGGGGGGGGACATCCGAAGAGACCCAGTACTTC; cdr3_aa: CASRGGTSEETQYF
v_call: TRBV7-8; d_call: NA; j_call: TRBJ2-7; clone_size: few; cdr3_nt: TGTGCCAGCAGATTAGAGGCAGGGGAAACCTACGAGCAGTACTTC; cdr3_aa: CASRLEAGETYEQYF
v_call: TRBV12-3/TRBV12-4; d_call: NA; j_call: TRBJ1-6; clone_size: few; cdr3_nt: TGTGCCAGCAGTTTAGACAGGGCAGGCTCACCCCTCCACTTT; cdr3_aa: CASSLDRAGSPLHF
v_call: TRBV7-2; d_call: NA; j_call: TRBJ1-5; clone_size: NA; cdr3_nt: TGTGCCAGCAGCTTCGGGGACGATCAGCCCCAGCATTTT; cdr3_aa: CASSFGDDQPQHF
v_call: TRBV28; d_call: NA; j_call: TRBJ2-7; clone_size: few; cdr3_nt: TGTGCCAGCAGTTTGAAAATAAGGGGGAAATACGAGCAGTACTTC; cdr3_aa: CASSLKIRGKYEQYF
v_call: TRBV7-2; d_call: TRBD1; j_call: TRBJ2-7; clone_size: few; cdr3_nt: TGTGCCAGCAGCTTAGGCGGGACAGGGGGAGGCGAGCAGTACTTC; cdr3_aa: CASSLGGTGGGEQYF
v_call: TRBV5-1; d_call: TRBD2; j_call: TRBJ2-3; clone_size: NA; cdr3_nt: TGCGCCAGCAGCTTGGAAACTAGCGGGAGGACAGATACGCAGTATTTT; cdr3_aa: CASSLETSGRTDTQYF
v_call: TRBV5-4; d_call: TRBD2; j_call: TRBJ2-1; clone_size: NA; cdr3_nt: TGTGCCAGCAGCCCCTCGGCACTAGCGGGAGGAAATGAGCAGTTCTTC; cdr3_aa: CASSPSALAGGNEQFF
v_call: TRBV29-1; d_call: NA; j_call: TRBJ1-1; clone_size: NA; cdr3_nt: TGCAGCACCCGACCGGTAAACACTGAAGCTTTCTTT; cdr3_aa: CSTRPVNTEAFF
v_call: TRBV7-8; d_call: NA; j_call: TRBJ1-1; clone_size: many; cdr3_nt: TGTGCCAGCAGAAAGGGGCAGGCGAACACTGAAGCTTTCTTT; cdr3_aa: CASRKGQANTEAFF
v_call: TRBV12-3/TRBV12-4; d_call: NA; j_call: TRBJ1-1; clone_size: few; cdr3_nt: TGTGCCAGCAGTGTCACGGGGGGAGGGGGCACTGAAGCTTTCTTT; cdr3_aa: CASSVTGGGGTEAFF
v_call: TRBV7-9; d_call: NA; j_call: TRBJ2-3; clone_size: few; cdr3_nt: TGTGCCAGCAGCTCACGGGACCTCGGGTGGCATTTT; cdr3_aa: CASSSRDLGWHF
v_call: TRBV12-3/TRBV12-4; d_call: NA; j_call: TRBJ2-1; clone_size: NA; cdr3_nt: TGTGCCAGCAGTTTAGCATTTACCTGGGGGGAGAGGACCCGGGCGGACTCCTACAATGAGCAGTTCTTC; cdr3_aa: CASSLAFTWGERTRADSYNEQFF